This T cell receptor beta chain was recovered during a study of cytomegalovirus exposure and HLA in healthy donors. Whole-study findings and limits: The study assumed roughly uniform donor sequencing depth for presence/absence analyses. There were reportedly fewer N-insertions in an Asian-associated ancestry cluster than the roughly 670-donor mean, in a later analysis.

To note about this clone: Its antigen is undetermined.

The V gene lost 3 bases and the J gene lost 4 bases, with 11 bases spanning the gap. This CDR3 has 14 residues. Germline V CDR1 and CDR2: SGDLS, YYNGEE. PCR employed 60 Vbeta and 13 Jbeta primers. Some clones are missing from TCRdb's copy, which holds only in-frame ones; the method was immunoSEQ multiplex PCR. The table shows 150,000 to 200,000 clones, with around three quarters occurring only once. This TCR came from a man aged 35-49 years in good health and CMV-seropositive. The rearrangement joins TRBV9 to TRBJ1-5, with D perhaps matching TRBD1 (5 bases). The sequenced material came from PBMCs. The DNA for the CDR3 is TGTGCCAGCAGCGAACAGGCGATAAATCAGCCCCAGCATTTT. Protein product: CASSEQAINQPQHF.